The rows below give T cell receptor beta chains drawn from one sample of a study of T cells in narcolepsy. Clones were read by immunoSEQ multiplex PCR, and TCRdb kept only the in-frame ones, dropping some. The sample carries tens of thousands of clones, roughly 78% recorded once. The specimen was memory (CD45RA-) CD4+ T cells from blood. The receptors originated from a human donor in good health. The CDR3 runs from the conserved cysteine through the conserved F or W. Fields, in order: J gene, clone size, V gene, D gene, CDR3 protein, CDR3 DNA. D genes are given only for firm matches. Clone size is not always given. Where it is, it says once, few, many or a class for expanded clones.

TRBJ1-1	.	TRBV7-3	.	CASSTRSGNTEAFF	TGTGCCAGCAGCACTAGATCCGGGAACACTGAAGCTTTCTTT
TRBJ1-2	.	TRBV11-2	.	CASSFMKVGAGAPEDGYTF	TGTGCCAGCAGCTTTATGAAGGTGGGGGCAGGGGCCCCAGAAGATGGCTACACCTTC
TRBJ2-2	.	TRBV7-9	.	CASAPGARRGELFF	TGTGCCAGCGCGCCAGGGGCAAGAAGGGGGGAGCTGTTTTTT
TRBJ2-7	.	TRBV6-5	.	CASSRRAMGEQYF	TGTGCCAGCAGTCGCCGGGCCATGGGCGAGCAGTACTTC
TRBJ2-7	few	TRBV2	TRBD1	CARKTDRVGHEQYF	TGTGCCAGAAAAACGGACAGGGTGGGTCACGAGCAGTACTTC
TRBJ1-2	.	TRBV28	.	CASSGGSNYGYTF	TGTGCCAGCAGTGGGGGTTCTAACTATGGCTACACCTTC
TRBJ2-7	.	TRBV5-1	.	CASSLGPPSYEQYF	TGCGCCAGCAGCTTGGGGCCCCCAAGCTACGAGCAGTACTTC
TRBJ1-4	.	TRBV28	.	CASSLPGHEKLFF	TGTGCCAGCAGTTTGCCAGGGCATGAAAAACTGTTTTTT
TRBJ1-4	.	TRBV5-1	.	CASSSNRATNEKLFF	TGCGCCAGCAGCTCCAACAGAGCAACTAATGAAAAACTGTTTTTT
TRBJ2-5	once	TRBV5-1	TRBD2	CASSLRSGGNQETQYF	TGCGCCAGCAGCTTGCGTAGCGGGGGGAACCAAGAGACCCAGTACTTC
TRBJ1-3	few	TRBV6-6	TRBD1	CASSYLGQGAGNTIYF	TGTGCCAGCAGTTACCTGGGACAGGGGGCTGGAAACACCATATATTTT
TRBJ2-7	.	TRBV20-1	.	CSASNNEQYF	TGCAGTGCTAGTAACAACGAGCAGTACTTC